Listed below are T cell receptor beta chains from one sample, sequenced in a study of CD8+ T cells in alopecia areata. Some clones are missing from TCRdb's copy, which holds only in-frame ones; the method was immunoSEQ multiplex PCR. The sample gives 65,000 to 70,000 clones, 55% to 65% of which show up once; around a sixth is in the top ten. This sample comprised CD8+ T cells sorted from blood, obtained at week 0. The source is a human donor with alopecia areata. CDR3s include the opening cysteine and the closing phenylalanine or tryptophan. The D gene is left open where the match is weak. Size is omitted from some rows. Given values are once, few, many or a class for expanded clones.

D gene	clone size	V gene	J gene	CDR3 DNA	CDR3 protein
NA	few	TRBV28	TRBJ2-1	TGTGCCAGCAAAACCTTAAATGAGCAGTTCTTC	CASKTLNEQFF
TRBD2	NA	TRBV5-6	TRBJ2-1	TGTGCCAGCAGCACTGTTACTAGCGGACCCTACAATGAGCAGTTCTTC	CASSTVTSGPYNEQFF
NA	NA	TRBV7-2	TRBJ1-2	TGTGCCAGCAGCCCGGCCGGGTTGAGGCATGGCTACACCTTC	CASSPAGLRHGYTF
NA	NA	TRBV29-1	TRBJ1-4	TGCAGCGGACAGCTGAATGAAAAACTGTTTTTT	CSGQLNEKLFF
NA	NA	TRBV4-1	TRBJ1-6	TGCGCCAGCAGCCAAGGGATGGCTGGAGATTCACCCCTCCACTTT	CASSQGMAGDSPLHF
TRBD2	NA	TRBV9	TRBJ2-1	TGTGCCAGCAGCGGGAGCTGGGGCGGGAGCTACAATGAGCAGTTCTTC	CASSGSWGGSYNEQFF
NA	NA	TRBV15	TRBJ1-5	TGTGCCACCAGTACTGCAAGGGTAGGCAATCAGCCCCAGCATTTT	CATSTARVGNQPQHF
NA	NA	TRBV25-1	TRBJ2-7	TGTGCCAGCAGTGATTACTACGAGCAGTACTTC	CASSDYYEQYF
TRBD1	NA	TRBV14	TRBJ1-2	TGTGCCAGCAGCCAAACACTGGGACAGGTCGGCCTGGACTATGGCTACACCTTC	CASSQTLGQVGLDYGYTF
NA	NA	TRBV4-1	TRBJ2-7	TGCGCCAGCAGCCACCTCTCCAACAGCCGCCCCTACGAGCAGTACTTC	CASSHLSNSRPYEQYF
NA	few	TRBV7-8	TRBJ2-5	TGTGCCAGCAGCTCCGGGACTGGCTTCAATCAAGAGACCCAGTACTTC	CASSSGTGFNQETQYF
NA	NA	TRBV7-9	TRBJ1-4	TGTGCCAGCAGCTTCCGGACAGCCGCAACTAATGAAAAACTGTTTTTT	CASSFRTAATNEKLFF
TRBD1	NA	TRBV5-4	TRBJ2-7	TGTGCCAGCAGCCCGGAACCGGGACAGGCGGACTACGAGCAGTACTTC	CASSPEPGQADYEQYF
NA	NA	TRBV30	TRBJ1-1	TGTGCCTGGAGTTTCTTGAACACTGAAGCTTTCTTT	CAWSFLNTEAFF
NA	few	TRBV27	TRBJ1-1	TGTGCCAGCAGTTTATTGCAGAACACTGAAGCTTTCTTT	CASSLLQNTEAFF
NA	NA	TRBV6-5	TRBJ1-5	TGTGCCAGCAGGGAACGATGGGAGGGTCAGCCCCAGCATTTT	CASRERWEGQPQHF
TRBD2	few	TRBV7-9	TRBJ2-5	TGTGCCAGCAGCGCGACTAGCGGGGGGGTTTCCGAGACCCAGTACTTC	CASSATSGGVSETQYF
NA	NA	TRBV9	TRBJ1-2	TGTGCCAGCAGAGACAACCGGGACGGCCATGGCTACACCTTC	CASRDNRDGHGYTF
NA	NA	TRBV29-1	TRBJ2-1	TGCAGCGACGGGGTTCTAGCGTCTAACAATGAGCAGTTCTTC	CSDGVLASNNEQFF
TRBD2	NA	TRBV4-1	TRBJ2-1	TGCGCCAGCAGCCAAGATACTAGCGGGGGGCTTGAGCAGTTCTTC	CASSQDTSGGLEQFF
NA	many	TRBV9	TRBJ2-1	TGTGCCAGCAGCCCGGAGGGGGTTTCCTACAATGAGCAGTTCTTC	CASSPEGVSYNEQFF
NA	NA	TRBV6-5	TRBJ2-3	TGTGCCAGCAGTTACCTGGGTAGAAGCACAGATACGCAGTATTTT	CASSYLGRSTDTQYF
TRBD1	NA	TRBV29-1	TRBJ2-7	TGCAGCGTACCCCTCGGGACAGGGTCTTACGAGCAGTACTTC	CSVPLGTGSYEQYF
NA	NA	TRBV30	TRBJ1-1	TGTGCCTGGAGCCTCGGACAACCGAACACTGAAGCTTTCTTT	CAWSLGQPNTEAFF
TRBD2	few	TRBV28	TRBJ2-2	TGTGCCAGCAGGTCCTCCGGGGCCAGGGCATGGAGCGGGAGGCCCGGGGAGCTGTTTTTT	CASRSSGARAWSGRPGELFF
NA	NA	TRBV14	TRBJ2-7	TGTGCCAGCAGCGCCATTAGCGGTCACTCCTACGAGCAGTACTTC	CASSAISGHSYEQYF
NA	few	TRBV6-6	TRBJ2-1	TGTGCCAGCGGATACAATGAGCAGTTCTTC	CASGYNEQFF
NA	NA	TRBV6-6	TRBJ1-5	TGTGCCAGCAGTTACATAGGGTTTAGCAATCAGCCCCAGCATTTT	CASSYIGFSNQPQHF
NA	NA	TRBV4-3	TRBJ2-1	TGCGCCAGCAGCCAAGAGGATAGCGGCTACAATGAGCAGTTCTTC	CASSQEDSGYNEQFF
TRBD2	NA	TRBV9	TRBJ2-3	TGTGCCAGCAGCGTAGTAGCGGGGGGTGGAGATACGCAGTATTTT	CASSVVAGGGDTQYF
NA	NA	TRBV29-1	TRBJ2-3	TGCAGCGTTGAAGATCGACAGTGGTCAGATACGCAGTATTTT	CSVEDRQWSDTQYF
TRBD1	NA	TRBV9	TRBJ2-1	TGTGCCAGCAGCGTAGGAGGACAGGGCCACAATGAGCAGTTCTTC	CASSVGGQGHNEQFF
NA	once	TRBV10-3	TRBJ2-5	TGTGCCAGCAGTCTGGGGGCAGGGATTAGAGAGACCCAGTACTTC	CASSLGAGIRETQYF
NA	NA	TRBV2	TRBJ2-3	TGTGCCAGCCTCCGGGGCAGCATCACAGATACGCAGTATTTT	CASLRGSITDTQYF
NA	few	TRBV4-2	TRBJ1-2	TGTGCCAGCAGCCAAGTGTCGGGTTCCTATGGCTACACCTTC	CASSQVSGSYGYTF